The sequence of this TCR beta chain was determined in a study of blood T cell repertoires in COVID-19. Study-wide background: Researchers got acute and convalescent COVID-19 samples from the United States, Italy and Spain.

The protocol was immunoSEQ multiplex PCR, while the TCRdb copy is restricted to in-frame clones and leaves out a portion. The data contain fewer than 90,000 clones, about 80% of them singletons. The sequencing input was peripheral blood. The receptor comes from a woman at least 80 years old with acute or convalescent COVID-19.

DNA for the CDR3: TGTGCCAGCAGTGGGACAGTCTACGAGCAGTACTTC. Translation gives CASSGTVYEQYF. The chain combines TRBV2 with TRBJ2-7, with D maybe TRBD1 (6 bases). The CDR3 spans 12 residues. CDR1 and CDR2 (germline): SNHLY, FYNNEI. The germline V and J ends were trimmed by 4 bases and 3 bases, with 7 bases remaining between them.